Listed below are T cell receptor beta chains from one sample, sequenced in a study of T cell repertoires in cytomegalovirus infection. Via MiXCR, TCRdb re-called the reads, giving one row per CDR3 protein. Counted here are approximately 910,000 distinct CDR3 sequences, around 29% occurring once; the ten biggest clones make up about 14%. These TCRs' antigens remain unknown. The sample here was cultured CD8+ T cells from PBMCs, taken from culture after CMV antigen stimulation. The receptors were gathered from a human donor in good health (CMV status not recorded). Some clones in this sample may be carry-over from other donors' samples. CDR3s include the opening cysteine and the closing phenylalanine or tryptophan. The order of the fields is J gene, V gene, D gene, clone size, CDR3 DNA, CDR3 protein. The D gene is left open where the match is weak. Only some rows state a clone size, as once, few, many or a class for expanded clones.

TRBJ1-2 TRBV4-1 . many TGCGCCAGCAGCCCAAGTAGGCACCTAGAAGGGTATGGCTACACCTTC CASSPSRHLEGYGYTF
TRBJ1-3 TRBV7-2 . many TGTGCCAGCAGCCCCCTTGCCGGGGCTGGAAACACCATATATTTT CASSPLAGAGNTIYF
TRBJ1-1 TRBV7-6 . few TGTGCCAGCAGCTCATTTAGGGGGGGCACTGAAGCTTTCTTT CASSSFRGGTEAFF
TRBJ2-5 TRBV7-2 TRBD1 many TGTGCCAGCAGCTACCCGGACAGGGCAGAGACCCAGTACTTC CASSYPDRAETQYF
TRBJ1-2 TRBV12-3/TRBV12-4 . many TGTGCCAGCAGTTTTCTCTCGGGGAACGATGCTGAAGGCTACACCTTC CASSFLSGNDAEGYTF
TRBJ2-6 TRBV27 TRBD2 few TGTGCCAGCAGTTTCGGGGGGGGATCTGGGGCCAACGTCCTGACTTTC CASSFGGGSGANVLTF
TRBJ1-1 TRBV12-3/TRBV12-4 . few TGTGCCAGCAGTACCCGACAGGATGAGAACACTGAAGCTTTCTTT CASSTRQDENTEAFF
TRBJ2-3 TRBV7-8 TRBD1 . TGTGCCAGCAGCTTCCGGGACAGGGTTCCCACAGATACGCAGTATTTT CASSFRDRVPTDTQYF
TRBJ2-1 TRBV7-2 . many TGTGCCAGCAGCTCCACCCAGAGCTCCTACAATGAGCAGTTCTTC CASSSTQSSYNEQFF
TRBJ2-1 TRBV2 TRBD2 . TGTGCCAGCGTGGGAAGCGGGGGGCCGAATGAGCAGTTCTTC CASVGSGGPNEQFF
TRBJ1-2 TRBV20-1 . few TGCAGTGCTAGAGATCAGGACAAGGACTATGGCTACACCTTC CSARDQDKDYGYTF
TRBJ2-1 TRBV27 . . TGTGCCAGCAGTCCTCGGGGCCGTTGGCAGTTCTTC CASSPRGRWQFF
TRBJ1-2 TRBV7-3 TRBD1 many TGTGCCAGCAGCGACCCCGGGACAGGGGACTATGGCTACACCTTC CASSDPGTGDYGYTF
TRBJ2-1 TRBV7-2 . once TGTGCCAACAGCTTCGACCCGTACAATGAGCAGTTCTTC CANSFDPYNEQFF
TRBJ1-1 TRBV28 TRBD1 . TGTGCCAGCAGTCTTCCGGTGACAGGGGAGGGAGCTTTCTTT CASSLPVTGEGAFF
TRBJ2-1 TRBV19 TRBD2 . TGTGCCAGTAGGGCCATAGTGGCTAGCGGGGGGTTAACCTCCTACAATGAGCAGTTCTTC CASRAIVASGGLTSYNEQFF
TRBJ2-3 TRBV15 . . TGTGCCACCAGCTTTGGGGAGCACAGCACAGATACGCAGTATTTT CATSFGEHSTDTQYF
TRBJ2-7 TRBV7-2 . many TGTGCCAGCAGCTTATTTACAGGTGGAATCTACGAGCAGTACTTC CASSLFTGGIYEQYF
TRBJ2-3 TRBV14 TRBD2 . TGTGCCAGCAGCTCGCGGGGGGAAGGGCAAGCAGATACGCAGTATTTT CASSSRGEGQADTQYF
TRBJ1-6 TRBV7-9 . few TGTGCCAGCAGAAACCGAGACGGGTCTCGTAATTCACCCCTCCACTTT CASRNRDGSRNSPLHF